These T cell receptor beta chains were read from a single sample in a study of PD-1 blockade in classical Hodgkin lymphoma. Produced via immunoSEQ multiplex PCR; TCRdb's table is partial and in-frame only. The data contain around 46,000 clones, around three quarters of them seen just once; the ten biggest clones take up approximately 20%. The starting material was peripheral blood mononuclear cells (PBMCs), obtained before the second cycle of nivolumab. The source is a human donor with classical Hodgkin lymphoma. CDR3s leave out the opening cysteine and the closing phenylalanine or tryptophan.

v_call: TRBV2
j_call: TRBJ2-5
cdr3_aa: ASSEAGVFQGKWEETQY

v_call: TRBV30
j_call: TRBJ2-2
cdr3_aa: AWSAGQGLAGAGELF

v_call: TRBV28
j_call: TRBJ1-2
cdr3_aa: ASKVSTGNYGYT

v_call: TRBV2
j_call: TRBJ2-5
cdr3_aa: ASQQPGLAEETQY

v_call: TRBV21-1
j_call: TRBJ2-7
cdr3_aa: ASAPGRGFSYEQY

v_call: TRBV5-4
j_call: TRBJ2-1
cdr3_aa: ASSTTLGNSGGAIYNEQF

v_call: TRBV10-1
j_call: TRBJ1-3
cdr3_aa: ASSEIQFEATIY

v_call: TRBV7-6
j_call: TRBJ2-1
cdr3_aa: ASSLGLGRATNEQF

v_call: TRBV7-2
j_call: TRBJ1-3
cdr3_aa: ASRSQGDTIY

v_call: TRBV6-6
j_call: TRBJ1-2
cdr3_aa: ASSYDKSGNYGYT

v_call: TRBV7-9
j_call: TRBJ1-4
cdr3_aa: ASSLAGGEKLF

v_call: TRBV19
j_call: TRBJ1-1
cdr3_aa: ASSPRDRRSTEAF

v_call: TRBV19
j_call: TRBJ2-1
cdr3_aa: ATRVGGPYINEQF

v_call: TRBV2
j_call: TRBJ2-3
cdr3_aa: ASSVWFTDTQY

v_call: TRBV14
j_call: TRBJ2-2
cdr3_aa: ASSQARASLADTGELF

v_call: TRBV19
j_call: TRBJ2-1
cdr3_aa: ASSLHKGHNEQF

v_call: TRBV7-9
j_call: TRBJ1-2
cdr3_aa: ASSFRLGYT

v_call: TRBV7-9
j_call: TRBJ2-3
cdr3_aa: ASSLLAGGFTDTQY

v_call: TRBV18
j_call: TRBJ2-2
cdr3_aa: ASSRDRGPNTGELF

v_call: TRBV4-1
j_call: TRBJ2-7
cdr3_aa: ASSQTIAGGSYEQY

v_call: TRBV2
j_call: TRBJ2-1
cdr3_aa: ASSEASGTVKF

v_call: TRBV5-4
j_call: TRBJ1-1
cdr3_aa: ASSPSPGASNTEAF

v_call: TRBV5-1
j_call: TRBJ1-1
cdr3_aa: ASSLYREDTEAF

v_call: TRBV27
j_call: TRBJ1-6
cdr3_aa: ASSPGPTVFNSPLH

v_call: TRBV7-9
j_call: TRBJ2-1
cdr3_aa: ASSGDSYNEQF

v_call: TRBV5-4
j_call: TRBJ1-2
cdr3_aa: ASSPGATNYGYT

v_call: TRBV11-2
j_call: TRBJ1-1
cdr3_aa: ASSYIVRRAF

v_call: TRBV18
j_call: TRBJ2-5
cdr3_aa: ASSPAGKETQY

v_call: TRBV19
j_call: TRBJ1-2
cdr3_aa: ASSADRDRAGGYT

v_call: TRBV25-1
j_call: TRBJ2-1
cdr3_aa: ASSASGYNEQF

v_call: TRBV5-6
j_call: TRBJ1-4
cdr3_aa: ASSSKHTGTGYEKLF

v_call: TRBV7-7
j_call: TRBJ2-5
cdr3_aa: ASSLKPAKETQY

v_call: TRBV10-3
j_call: TRBJ2-3
cdr3_aa: AISDGDSQDTQY

v_call: TRBV11-2
j_call: TRBJ1-5
cdr3_aa: ASSPNPAGNQPQH

v_call: TRBV4-2
j_call: TRBJ2-3
cdr3_aa: ASSRSSAGGAIDTQY

v_call: TRBV21-1
j_call: TRBJ2-7
cdr3_aa: ASSKRRDEGAKSSYEQY

v_call: TRBV6-5
j_call: TRBJ1-5
cdr3_aa: ASTNGQGDQPQH

v_call: TRBV9
j_call: TRBJ1-4
cdr3_aa: ASSATGTNEKLF

v_call: TRBV5-4
j_call: TRBJ1-2
cdr3_aa: ASSEAGARSLYGYT

v_call: TRBV5-1
j_call: TRBJ2-7
cdr3_aa: ASSQQGVSYEQY

v_call: TRBV10-1
j_call: TRBJ1-4
cdr3_aa: ASREQFENEKLF

v_call: TRBV25-1
j_call: TRBJ1-3
cdr3_aa: ASSVGAGGNTIY

v_call: TRBV9
j_call: TRBJ2-6
cdr3_aa: ASSVGGSSGANVLT

v_call: TRBV7-2
j_call: TRBJ1-5
cdr3_aa: ASGGTGGNQPQH

v_call: TRBV27
j_call: TRBJ2-7
cdr3_aa: ASAPIGLAGGEGEY

v_call: TRBV5-6
j_call: TRBJ2-7
cdr3_aa: ASSSPRVALEQY

v_call: TRBV2
j_call: TRBJ1-2
cdr3_aa: ASILSEGTYGYT

v_call: TRBV2
j_call: TRBJ1-2
cdr3_aa: ASTEVGYT

v_call: TRBV9
j_call: TRBJ2-3
cdr3_aa: ASSVDVSTDTQY

v_call: TRBV6-5
j_call: TRBJ1-2
cdr3_aa: ASSEQGARYGYT

v_call: TRBV27
j_call: TRBJ1-5
cdr3_aa: ASSFQGNQPQH

v_call: TRBV29-1
j_call: TRBJ2-1
cdr3_aa: SVEDLEQF

v_call: TRBV10-3
j_call: TRBJ1-5
cdr3_aa: AISIAGNNQPQH

v_call: TRBV6-6
j_call: TRBJ1-2
cdr3_aa: ASSYVEGSNYGYT

v_call: TRBV10-2
j_call: TRBJ2-6
cdr3_aa: ASRGLAGAGANVLT

v_call: TRBV7-3
j_call: TRBJ2-5
cdr3_aa: ASSPPPRGVGETQY

v_call: TRBV18
j_call: TRBJ2-3
cdr3_aa: ASSPTSGSTDTQY